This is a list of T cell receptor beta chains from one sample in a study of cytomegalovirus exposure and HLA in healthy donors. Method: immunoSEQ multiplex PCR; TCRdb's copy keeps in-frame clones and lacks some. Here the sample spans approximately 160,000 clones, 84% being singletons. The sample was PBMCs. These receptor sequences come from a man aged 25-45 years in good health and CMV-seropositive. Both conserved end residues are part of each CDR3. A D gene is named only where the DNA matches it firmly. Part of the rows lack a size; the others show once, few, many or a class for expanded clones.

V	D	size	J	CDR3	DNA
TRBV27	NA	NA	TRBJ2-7	CASSLSRDHYEQYF	TGTGCCAGCAGTCTCTCCAGGGATCACTACGAGCAGTACTTC
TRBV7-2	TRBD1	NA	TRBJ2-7	CASSLSIPWTGPSWKQYF	TGTGCCAGCAGCCTCTCGATCCCTTGGACAGGGCCTTCCTGGAAGCAGTACTTC
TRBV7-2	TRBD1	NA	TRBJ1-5	CASSPTLTGSNQPQHF	TGTGCCAGCAGCCCCACATTGACAGGGAGCAATCAGCCCCAGCATTTT
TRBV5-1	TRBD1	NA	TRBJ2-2	CASSLEGGGAGELFF	TGCGCCAGCAGCTTGGAAGGGGGCGGCGCCGGGGAGCTGTTTTTT
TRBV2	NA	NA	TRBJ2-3	CASRVARTDTQYF	TGTGCCAGCAGGGTAGCGCGCACAGATACGCAGTATTTT
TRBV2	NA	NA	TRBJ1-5	CASTGSGLSQPQHF	TGTGCCAGCACGGGGTCGGGTTTGAGTCAGCCCCAGCATTTT
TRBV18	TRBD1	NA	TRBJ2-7	CASSSGQGTKNRYEQYF	TGTGCCAGCTCGTCGGGACAGGGAACCAAAAACCGCTACGAGCAGTACTTC
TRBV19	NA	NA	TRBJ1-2	CASSISRYGYTF	TGTGCCAGTAGTATATCGCGCTATGGCTACACCTTC
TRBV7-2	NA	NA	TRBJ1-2	CASRKKEGSGYGYTF	TGTGCCAGCAGAAAAAAAGAGGGTTCCGGCTATGGCTACACCTTC
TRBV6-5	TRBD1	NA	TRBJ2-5	CASSYSTGGAETQYF	TGTGCCAGCAGTTACTCGACAGGGGGCGCAGAGACCCAGTACTTC
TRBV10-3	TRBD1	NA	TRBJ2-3	CAISGTQGLSDTQYF	TGTGCCATCAGTGGCACACAGGGGCTATCAGATACGCAGTATTTT
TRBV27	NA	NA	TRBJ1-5	CASSLTSNQPQHF	TGTGCCAGCAGTTTGACAAGCAATCAGCCCCAGCATTTT
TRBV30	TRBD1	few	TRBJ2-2	CAWSRRTGYTGELFF	TGTGCCTGGAGTCGGCGGACAGGCTACACCGGGGAGCTGTTTTTT
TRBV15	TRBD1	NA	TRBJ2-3	CATSTRTGGTDTQYF	TGTGCCACCAGCACCCGGACAGGGGGCACAGATACGCAGTATTTT
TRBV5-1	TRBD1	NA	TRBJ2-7	CASSRGQASSYEQYF	TGCGCCAGCAGCCGAGGACAGGCGAGCTCCTACGAGCAGTACTTC
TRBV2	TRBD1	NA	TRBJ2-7	CASPGQSSYEQYF	TGTGCCAGCCCGGGACAGAGCTCCTACGAGCAGTACTTC
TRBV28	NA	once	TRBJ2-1	CASSPVDEQFF	TGTGCCAGCAGTCCCGTAGATGAGCAGTTCTTC
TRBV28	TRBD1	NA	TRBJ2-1	CASSLWGTGYNEQFF	TGTGCCAGCAGTTTGTGGGGGACAGGGTACAATGAGCAGTTCTTC
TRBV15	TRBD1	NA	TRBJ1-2	CATSRDRSNYGYTF	TGTGCCACCAGTAGGGACAGAAGTAACTATGGCTACACCTTC
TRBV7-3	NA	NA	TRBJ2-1	CASSFDISYNEQFF	TGTGCCAGCAGCTTTGACATCTCCTACAATGAGCAGTTCTTC
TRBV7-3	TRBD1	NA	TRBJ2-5	CASRHSGTGTQETQYF	TGTGCCAGCAGGCATTCCGGGACAGGAACCCAAGAGACCCAGTACTTC
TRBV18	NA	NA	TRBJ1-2	CASSPPGGYGYTF	TGTGCCAGCTCACCTCCGGGAGGCTATGGCTACACCTTC
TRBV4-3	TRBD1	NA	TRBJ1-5	CASSKDRVEPQHF	TGCGCCAGCAGCAAGGACAGGGTTGAGCCCCAGCATTTT
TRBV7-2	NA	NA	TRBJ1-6	CASSLYRSYNSPLHF	TGTGCCAGCAGCTTATATCGGTCCTATAATTCACCCCTCCACTTT
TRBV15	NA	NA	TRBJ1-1	CATSFNRDFTEAFF	TGTGCCACCAGCTTTAACAGGGATTTTACTGAAGCTTTCTTT
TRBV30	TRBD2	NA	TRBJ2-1	CAWSVPGGGAYNEQFF	TGTGCCTGGAGTGTACCGGGCGGGGGGGCCTACAATGAGCAGTTCTTC
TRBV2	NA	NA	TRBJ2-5	CASSPVPETQYF	TGTGCCAGCAGCCCGGTCCCAGAGACCCAGTACTTC
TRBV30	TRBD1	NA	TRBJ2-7	CAWSPGTGAYEQYF	TGTGCCTGGAGTCCCGGGACAGGGGCCTACGAGCAGTACTTC
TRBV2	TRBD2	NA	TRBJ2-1	CASSELAGDRDEQFF	TGTGCCAGCAGCGAGCTAGCGGGAGATAGGGATGAGCAGTTCTTC
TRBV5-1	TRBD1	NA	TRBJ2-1	CASSLAKTGGSSSEQFF	TGCGCCAGCAGCTTGGCCAAGACAGGGGGAAGTTCAAGTGAGCAGTTCTTC
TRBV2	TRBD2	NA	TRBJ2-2	CASGAGEYTGELFF	TGTGCCAGCGGGGCGGGAGAGTACACCGGGGAGCTGTTTTTT
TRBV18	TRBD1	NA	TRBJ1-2	CASSPTGGDYGYTF	TGTGCCAGCTCACCGACAGGGGGAGACTATGGCTACACCTTC
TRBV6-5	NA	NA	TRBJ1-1	CASSYGAAAEAFF	TGTGCCAGCAGTTATGGGGCAGCAGCTGAAGCTTTCTTT
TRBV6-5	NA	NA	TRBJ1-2	CASSSPGSLGYTF	TGTGCCAGCAGTTCCCCCGGGAGCCTTGGCTACACCTTC
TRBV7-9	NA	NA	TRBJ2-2	CASSARGQEGDTGELFF	TGTGCCAGCAGCGCGAGAGGACAGGAGGGGGACACCGGGGAGCTGTTTTTT
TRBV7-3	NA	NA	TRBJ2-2	CASSPGTGELFF	TGTGCCAGCAGCCCGGGCACCGGGGAGCTGTTTTTT
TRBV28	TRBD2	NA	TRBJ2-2	CASSLEREEGGELFF	TGTGCCAGCAGTTTAGAGCGGGAGGAGGGCGGGGAGCTGTTTTTT
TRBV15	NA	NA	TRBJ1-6	CATRGGGGRGSYNSPLHF	TGTGCCACCCGCGGGGGCGGCGGGAGGGGGTCCTATAATTCACCCCTCCACTTT
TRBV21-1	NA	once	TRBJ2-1	CASPLPGGYNEQFF	TGTGCCAGCCCCCTCCCAGGGGGGTACAATGAGCAGTTCTTC
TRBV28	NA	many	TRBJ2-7	CASSRQPYEQYF	TGTGCCAGCAGCAGACAGCCATACGAGCAGTACTTC
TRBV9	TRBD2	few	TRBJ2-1	CASSAWLSGSYEQFF	TGTGCCAGCAGCGCCTGGCTAAGCGGGAGCTATGAGCAGTTCTTC
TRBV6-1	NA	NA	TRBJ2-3	CASMMGHTTDTQYF	TGTGCCAGCATGATGGGACACACCACAGATACGCAGTATTTT
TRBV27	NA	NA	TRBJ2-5	CASSRYPGSQWETQYF	TGTGCCAGCAGTCGATATCCGGGATCCCAGTGGGAGACCCAGTACTTC
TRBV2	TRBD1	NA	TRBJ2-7	CASSEKGDRTFYEQYF	TGTGCCAGCAGTGAAAAAGGGGACAGGACCTTCTACGAGCAGTACTTC
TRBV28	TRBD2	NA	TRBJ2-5	CASRLGTSRETQYF	TGTGCCAGCAGACTCGGGACTAGCCGAGAGACCCAGTACTTC
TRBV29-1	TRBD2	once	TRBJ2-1	CSARAGAGKSYNEQFF	TGCAGCGCGCGAGCGGGGGCCGGGAAATCCTACAATGAGCAGTTCTTC
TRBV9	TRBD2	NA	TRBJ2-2	CASSVDGSGGAGELFF	TGTGCCAGCAGCGTAGATGGTAGCGGGGGGGCCGGGGAGCTGTTTTTT
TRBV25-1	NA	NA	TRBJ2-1	CASSDTGGGEDNEQFF	TGTGCCAGCAGCGATACCGGAGGGGGCGAGGATAATGAGCAGTTCTTC
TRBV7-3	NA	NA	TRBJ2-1	CASSLLSGNEQFF	TGTGCCAGCAGCTTATTAAGCGGCAATGAGCAGTTCTTC